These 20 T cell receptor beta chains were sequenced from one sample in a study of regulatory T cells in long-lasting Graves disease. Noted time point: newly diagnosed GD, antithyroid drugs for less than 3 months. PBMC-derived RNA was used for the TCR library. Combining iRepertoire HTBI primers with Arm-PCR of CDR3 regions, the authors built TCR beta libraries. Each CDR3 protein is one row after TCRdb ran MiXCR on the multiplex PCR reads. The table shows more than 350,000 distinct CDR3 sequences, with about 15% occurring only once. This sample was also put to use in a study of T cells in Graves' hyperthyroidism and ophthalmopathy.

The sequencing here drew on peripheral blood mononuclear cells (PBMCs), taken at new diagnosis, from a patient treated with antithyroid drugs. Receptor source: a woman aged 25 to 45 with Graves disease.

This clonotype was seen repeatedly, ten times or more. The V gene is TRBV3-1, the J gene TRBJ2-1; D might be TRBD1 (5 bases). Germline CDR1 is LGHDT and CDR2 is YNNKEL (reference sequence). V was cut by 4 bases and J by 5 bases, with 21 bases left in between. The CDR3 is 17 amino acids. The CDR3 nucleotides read TGTGCCAGCAGCCCTCCTAGACAGCAACCATCTGACAATGAGCAGTTCTTC. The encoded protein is CASSPPRQQPSDNEQFF.

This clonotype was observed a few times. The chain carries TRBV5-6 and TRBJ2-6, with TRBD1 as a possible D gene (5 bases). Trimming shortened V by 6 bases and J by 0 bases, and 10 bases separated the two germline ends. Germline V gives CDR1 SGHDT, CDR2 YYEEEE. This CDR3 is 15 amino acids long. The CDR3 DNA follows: TGTGCCAGCACCCTAGGGGTCTCTGGGGCCAACGTCCTGACTTTC. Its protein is CASTLGVSGANVLTF.

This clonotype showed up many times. DNA for the CDR3: TGTGCCAGCTTACTAGCGGCCCCCTCCTACAATGAGCAGTTCTTC. This encodes CASLLAAPSYNEQFF. The chain uses TRBV7-9 and TRBJ2-1; 8 bases align to TRBD2. The CDR3 is 15 amino acids. CDR1 SEHNR and CDR2 FQNEAQ come from the germline V gene (reference sequence). The V gene end was trimmed by 8 bases and the J gene end by 0 bases; junction bases not matched to a gene: 6.

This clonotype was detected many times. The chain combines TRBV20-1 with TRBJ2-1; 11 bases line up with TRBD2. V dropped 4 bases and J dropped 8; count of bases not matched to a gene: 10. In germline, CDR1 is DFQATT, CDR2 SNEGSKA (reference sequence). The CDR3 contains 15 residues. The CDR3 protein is CSANSIAGGRDEQFF. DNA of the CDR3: TGCAGTGCTAACTCAATAGCGGGAGGGCGTGATGAGCAGTTCTTC.

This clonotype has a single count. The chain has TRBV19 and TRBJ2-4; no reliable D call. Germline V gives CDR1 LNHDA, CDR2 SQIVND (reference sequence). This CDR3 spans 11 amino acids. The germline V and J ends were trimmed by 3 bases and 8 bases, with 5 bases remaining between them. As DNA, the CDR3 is TGTGCCAGTAGTATTAACCACATTCAGTACTTC. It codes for CASSINHIQYF.

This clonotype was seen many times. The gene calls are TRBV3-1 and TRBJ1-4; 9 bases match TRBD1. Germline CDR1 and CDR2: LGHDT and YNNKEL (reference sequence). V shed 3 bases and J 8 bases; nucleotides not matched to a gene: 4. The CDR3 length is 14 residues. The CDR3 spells CASSHGTGREKLFF. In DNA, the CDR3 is TGTGCCAGCAGCCATGGGACAGGGAGGGAAAAACTGTTTTTT.

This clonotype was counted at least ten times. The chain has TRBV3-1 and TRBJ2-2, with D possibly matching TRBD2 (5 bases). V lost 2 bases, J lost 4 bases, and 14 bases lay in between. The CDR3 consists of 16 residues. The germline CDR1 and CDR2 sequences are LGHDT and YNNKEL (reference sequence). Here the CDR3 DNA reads TGTGCCAGCAGCCAACGAGATCTAGGGAGCACCGGGGAGCTGTTTTTT. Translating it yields CASSQRDLGSTGELFF.

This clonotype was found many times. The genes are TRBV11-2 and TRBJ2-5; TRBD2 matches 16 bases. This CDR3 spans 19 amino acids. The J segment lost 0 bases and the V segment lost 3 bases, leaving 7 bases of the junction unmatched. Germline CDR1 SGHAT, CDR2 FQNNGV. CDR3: CASSFQGLAGGTYQETQYF. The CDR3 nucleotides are TGTGCCAGCAGCTTCCAGGGACTAGCGGGAGGGACGTACCAAGAGACCCAGTACTTC.

The DNA of the CDR3 is TGTGCCAGCAGCTTCGCTGCCCTGACTAGCGGACAAAACATTCAGTACTTC. Its translation: CASSFAALTSGQNIQYF. The chain is built from TRBV7-8 and TRBJ2-4, with 9 bases matching TRBD2. In germline, CDR1 is SGHVS, CDR2 FQNEAQ. The ends lost 3 bases at V and 5 bases at J; junction bases unmatched: 11. CDR3 size: 17 residues. The whole variable domain, remainder taken from reference TRBV7-8 and TRBJ2-4, is GAGVSQSPRYKVAKRGQDVALRCDPISGHVSLFWYQQALGQGPEFLTYFQNEAQLDKSGLPSDRFFAERPEGSVSTLKIQRTQQEDSAVYLCASSFAALTSGQNIQYFGAGTRLSVL.

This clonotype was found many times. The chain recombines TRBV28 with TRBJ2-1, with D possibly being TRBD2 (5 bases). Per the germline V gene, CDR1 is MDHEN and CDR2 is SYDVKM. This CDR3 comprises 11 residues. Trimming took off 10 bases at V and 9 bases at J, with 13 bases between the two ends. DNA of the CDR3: TGTGCCAACTCTAGAGGGAGTGAGCAGTTCTTC. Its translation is CANSRGSEQFF.

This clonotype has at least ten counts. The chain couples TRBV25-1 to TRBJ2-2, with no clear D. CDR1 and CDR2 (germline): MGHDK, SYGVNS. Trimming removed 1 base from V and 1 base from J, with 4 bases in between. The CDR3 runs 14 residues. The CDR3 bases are TGTGCCAGCAGTGAATTGGTGAACACCGGGGAGCTGTTTTTT. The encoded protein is CASSELVNTGELFF.

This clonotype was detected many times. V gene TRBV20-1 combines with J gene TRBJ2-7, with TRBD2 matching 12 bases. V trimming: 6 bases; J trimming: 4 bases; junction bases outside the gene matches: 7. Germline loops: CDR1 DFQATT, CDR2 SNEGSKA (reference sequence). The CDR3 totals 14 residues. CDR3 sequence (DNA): TGCAGTGCCCCTAGCGGGAGGGGTAATTACGAGCAGTACTTC. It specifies CSAPSGRGNYEQYF.

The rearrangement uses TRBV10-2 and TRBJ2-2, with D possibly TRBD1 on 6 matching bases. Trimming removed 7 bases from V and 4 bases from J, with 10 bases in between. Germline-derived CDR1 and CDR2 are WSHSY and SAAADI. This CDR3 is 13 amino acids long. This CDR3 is CASKQGPTGELFF. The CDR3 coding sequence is TGCGCCAGCAAACAGGGCCCCACCGGGGAGCTGTTTTTT.

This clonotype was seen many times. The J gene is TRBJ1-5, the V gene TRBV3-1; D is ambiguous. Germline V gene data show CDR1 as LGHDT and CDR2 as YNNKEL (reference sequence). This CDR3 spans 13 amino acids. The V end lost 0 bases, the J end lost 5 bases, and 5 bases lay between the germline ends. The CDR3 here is CASSQEAHQPQHF. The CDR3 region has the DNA TGTGCCAGCAGCCAAGAGGCTCATCAGCCCCAGCATTTT.

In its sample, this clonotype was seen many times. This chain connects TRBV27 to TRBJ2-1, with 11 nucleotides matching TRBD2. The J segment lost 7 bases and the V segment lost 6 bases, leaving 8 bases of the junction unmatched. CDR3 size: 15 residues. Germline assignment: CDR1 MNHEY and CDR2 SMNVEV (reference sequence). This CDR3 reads CASSAGLAGSNEQFF. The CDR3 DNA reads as TGTGCCAGCAGCGCCGGACTAGCGGGCAGTAATGAGCAGTTCTTC.

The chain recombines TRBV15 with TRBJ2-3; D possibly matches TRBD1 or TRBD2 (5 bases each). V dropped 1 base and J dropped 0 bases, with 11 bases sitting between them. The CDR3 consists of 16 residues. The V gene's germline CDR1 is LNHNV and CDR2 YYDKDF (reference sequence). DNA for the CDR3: TGTGCCACCAGCAGAGGAGGGGATACTAGCACAGATACGCAGTATTTT. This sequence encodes CATSRGGDTSTDTQYF.

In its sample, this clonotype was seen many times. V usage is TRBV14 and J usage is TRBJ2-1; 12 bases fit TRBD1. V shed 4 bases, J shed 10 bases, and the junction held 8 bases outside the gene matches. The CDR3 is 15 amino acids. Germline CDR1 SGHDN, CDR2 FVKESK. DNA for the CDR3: TGTGCCAGCAGCCCGAACTCCGGGACAGGGGGCGAGCAGTTCTTC. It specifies CASSPNSGTGGEQFF.

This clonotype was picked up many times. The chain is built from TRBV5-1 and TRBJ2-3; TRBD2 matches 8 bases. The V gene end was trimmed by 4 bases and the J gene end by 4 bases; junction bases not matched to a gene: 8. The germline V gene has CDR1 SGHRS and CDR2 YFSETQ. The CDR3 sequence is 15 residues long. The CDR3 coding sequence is TGCGCCAGCAGCCCCCGGGGGGGCGGCCCAGATACGCAGTATTTT. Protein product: CASSPRGGGPDTQYF. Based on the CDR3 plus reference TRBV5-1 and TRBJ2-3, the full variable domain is KAGVTQTPRYLIKTRGQQVTLSCSPISGHRSVSWYQQTPGQGLQFLFEYFSETQRNKGNFPGRFSGRQFSNSRSEMNVSTLELGDSALYLCASSPRGGGPDTQYFGPGTRLTVL.

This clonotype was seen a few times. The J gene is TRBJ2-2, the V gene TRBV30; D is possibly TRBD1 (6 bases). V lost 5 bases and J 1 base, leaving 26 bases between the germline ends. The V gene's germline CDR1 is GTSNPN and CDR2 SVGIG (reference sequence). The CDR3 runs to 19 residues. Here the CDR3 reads CAWGWNGPLRTVNTGELFF. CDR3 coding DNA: TGTGCCTGGGGATGGAACGGTCCCCTCCGGACAGTGAACACCGGGGAGCTGTTTTTT.

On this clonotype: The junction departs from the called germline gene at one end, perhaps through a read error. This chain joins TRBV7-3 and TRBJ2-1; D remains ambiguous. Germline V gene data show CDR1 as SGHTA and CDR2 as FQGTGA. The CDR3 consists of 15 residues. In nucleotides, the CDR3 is TGTGCCGGCAGCGAAACTAAGGTTTTGCGCAATGAGCAGTTCTTC. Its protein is CAGSETKVLRNEQFF.